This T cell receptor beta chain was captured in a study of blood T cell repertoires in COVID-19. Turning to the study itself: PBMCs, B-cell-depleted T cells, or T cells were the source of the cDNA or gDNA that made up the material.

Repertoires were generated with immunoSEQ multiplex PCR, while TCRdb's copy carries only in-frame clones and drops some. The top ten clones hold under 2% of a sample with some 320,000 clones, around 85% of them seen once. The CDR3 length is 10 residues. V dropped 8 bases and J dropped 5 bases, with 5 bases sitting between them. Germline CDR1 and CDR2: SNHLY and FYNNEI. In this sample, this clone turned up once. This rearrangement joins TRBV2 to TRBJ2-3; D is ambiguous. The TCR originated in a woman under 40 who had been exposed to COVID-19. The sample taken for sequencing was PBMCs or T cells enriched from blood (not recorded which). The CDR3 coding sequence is TGTGCCAGCGGCCGAGATACGCAGTATTTT. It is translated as CASGRDTQYF.